At least ten counts were recorded for the clone carrying this T cell receptor beta chain. Sequencing was performed with immunoSEQ multiplex PCR; in TCRdb, only in-frame clones are kept and a portion is missing. The sample carries about 97,000 clones, approximately 96% recorded once. Germline CDR1 reads MGHRA; CDR2 reads YSYEKL. The length of the CDR3 is 15 residues. Trimming took 4 bases from V and 7 from J; bases not matched to a gene: 10. This specimen comes from a study of technical replicates of blood from a handful of donors. The receptor comes from a human donor in good health. Sample: T cells isolated from PBMCs. The chain links TRBV4-1 to TRBJ2-1; 7 bases are shared with TRBD1. The CDR3 nucleotides are TGCGCCAGCAGCCGATCCCGGGACAGTAAGAATGAGCAGTTCTTC. This codes for CASSRSRDSKNEQFF.